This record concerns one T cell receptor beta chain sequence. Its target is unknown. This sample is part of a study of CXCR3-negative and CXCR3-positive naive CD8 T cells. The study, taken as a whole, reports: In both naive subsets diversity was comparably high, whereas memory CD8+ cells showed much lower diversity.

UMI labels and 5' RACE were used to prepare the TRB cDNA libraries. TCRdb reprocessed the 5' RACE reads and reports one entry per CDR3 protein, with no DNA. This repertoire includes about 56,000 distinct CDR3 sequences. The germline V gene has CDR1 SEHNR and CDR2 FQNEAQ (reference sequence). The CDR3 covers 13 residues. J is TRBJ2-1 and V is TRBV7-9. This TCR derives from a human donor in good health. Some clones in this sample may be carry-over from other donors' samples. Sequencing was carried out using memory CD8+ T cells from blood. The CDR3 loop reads CASSLVTLNEQFF.